This T cell receptor (beta chain) is from a study of shared clonotypes between healthy human individuals. The CDR3 sequence is 13 residues long. V gave up 4 bases and J gave up 4 bases, with 11 bases separating them. The germline gives CDR1 SGDLS, CDR2 YYNGEE. Negatively enriched CD4+ T cells were divided by CD45RA into naive and memory. Assay: immunoSEQ multiplex PCR; the TCRdb copy retains only in-frame clones and omits some. Counted here are about 1.1 million clones, 70% to 85% occurring once; the ten biggest clones make up 0.89%. The chain links TRBV9 to TRBJ1-2, with D unresolved. The sample taken for sequencing was memory CD4+ T cells from PBMCs. Subset of the sample: CD45RA-negative fraction. This clonotype originated in a man younger than 35 in good health. Some clones in this sample may be carry-over from other donors' samples. The CDR3: CASSPPGGYGYTF. The CDR3 region has the DNA TGTGCCAGCAGCCCCCCCGGCGGCTATGGCTACACCTTC.